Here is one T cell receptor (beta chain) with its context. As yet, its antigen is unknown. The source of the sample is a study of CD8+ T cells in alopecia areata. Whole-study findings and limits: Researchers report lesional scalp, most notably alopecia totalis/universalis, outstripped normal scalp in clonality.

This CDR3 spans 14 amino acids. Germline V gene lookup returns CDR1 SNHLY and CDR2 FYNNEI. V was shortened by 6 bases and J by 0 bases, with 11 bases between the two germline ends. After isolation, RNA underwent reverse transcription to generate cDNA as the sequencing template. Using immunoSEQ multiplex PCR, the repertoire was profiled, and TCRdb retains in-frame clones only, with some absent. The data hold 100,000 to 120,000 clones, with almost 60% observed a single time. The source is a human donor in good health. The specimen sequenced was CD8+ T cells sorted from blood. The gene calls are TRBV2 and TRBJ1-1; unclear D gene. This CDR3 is CASREQIVNTEAFF. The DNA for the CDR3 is TGTGCCAGCAGAGAACAGATAGTGAACACTGAAGCTTTCTTT.